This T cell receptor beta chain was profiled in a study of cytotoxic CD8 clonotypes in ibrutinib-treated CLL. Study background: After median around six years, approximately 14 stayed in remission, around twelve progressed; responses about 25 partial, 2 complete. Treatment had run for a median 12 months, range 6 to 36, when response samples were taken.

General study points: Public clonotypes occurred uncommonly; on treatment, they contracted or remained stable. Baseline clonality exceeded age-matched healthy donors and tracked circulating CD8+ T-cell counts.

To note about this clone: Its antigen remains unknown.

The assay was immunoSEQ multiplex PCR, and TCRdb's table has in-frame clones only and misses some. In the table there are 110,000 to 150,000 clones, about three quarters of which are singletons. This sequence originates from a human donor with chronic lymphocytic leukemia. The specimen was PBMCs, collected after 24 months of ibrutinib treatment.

The CDR3 loop is CASSLGTSFVGELFF. The CDR3 DNA reads TGCGCCAGCAGCTTGGGAACTAGTTTTGTCGGGGAGCTGTTTTTT. This chain joins TRBV5-1 and TRBJ2-2; D is possibly TRBD2 (5 bases). This CDR3 comprises 15 residues. Germline loops: CDR1 SGHRS, CDR2 YFSETQ. With 0 bases removed from V and 7 bases from J, the gap between germline ends came to 13 bases.